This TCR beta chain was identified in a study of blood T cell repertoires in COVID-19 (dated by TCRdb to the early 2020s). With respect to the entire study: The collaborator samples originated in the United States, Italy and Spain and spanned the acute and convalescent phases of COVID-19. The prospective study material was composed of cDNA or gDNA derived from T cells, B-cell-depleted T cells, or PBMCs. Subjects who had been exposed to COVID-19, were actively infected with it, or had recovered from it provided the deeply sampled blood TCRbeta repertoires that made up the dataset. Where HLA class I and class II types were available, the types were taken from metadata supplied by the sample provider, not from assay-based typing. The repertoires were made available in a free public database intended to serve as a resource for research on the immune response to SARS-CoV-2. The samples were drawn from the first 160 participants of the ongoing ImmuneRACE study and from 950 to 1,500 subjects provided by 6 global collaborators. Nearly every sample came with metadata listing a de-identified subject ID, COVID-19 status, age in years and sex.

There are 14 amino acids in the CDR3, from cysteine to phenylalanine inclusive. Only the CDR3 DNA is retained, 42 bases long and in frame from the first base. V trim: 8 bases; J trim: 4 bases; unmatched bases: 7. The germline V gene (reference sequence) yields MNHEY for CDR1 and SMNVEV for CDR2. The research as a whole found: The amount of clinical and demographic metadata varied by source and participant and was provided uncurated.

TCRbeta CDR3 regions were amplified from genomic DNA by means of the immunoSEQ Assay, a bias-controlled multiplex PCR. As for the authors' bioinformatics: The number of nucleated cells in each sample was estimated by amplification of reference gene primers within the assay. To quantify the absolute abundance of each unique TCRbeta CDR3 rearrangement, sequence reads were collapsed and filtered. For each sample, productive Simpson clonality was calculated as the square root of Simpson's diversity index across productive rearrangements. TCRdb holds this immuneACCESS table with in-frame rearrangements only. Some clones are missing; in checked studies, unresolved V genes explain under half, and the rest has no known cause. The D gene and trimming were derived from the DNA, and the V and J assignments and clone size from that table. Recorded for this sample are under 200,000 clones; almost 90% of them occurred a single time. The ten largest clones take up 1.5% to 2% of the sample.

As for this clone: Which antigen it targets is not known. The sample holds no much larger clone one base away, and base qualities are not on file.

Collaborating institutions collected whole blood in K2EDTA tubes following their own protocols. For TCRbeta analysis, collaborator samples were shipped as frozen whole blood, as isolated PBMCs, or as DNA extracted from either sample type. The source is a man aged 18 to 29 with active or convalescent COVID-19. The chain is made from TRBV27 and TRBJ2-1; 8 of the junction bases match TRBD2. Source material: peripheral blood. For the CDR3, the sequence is CASCTSGLYNEQFF. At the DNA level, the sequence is TGTGCCAGCTGTACTAGCGGACTATACAATGAGCAGTTCTTC.